This is a list of T cell receptor beta chains from one sample in a study of T cell responses to AZD1222 COVID-19 vaccine. Some clones are missing from TCRdb's copy, which holds only in-frame ones; the method was immunoSEQ multiplex PCR. Counted here are about 140,000 clones, approximately 87% occurring once; the ten biggest clones make up roughly 1.7%. Sequencing used peripheral blood, obtained 28 days after the second AZD1222 dose. The receptors were gathered from an adult who received the AZD1222 COVID-19 vaccine. CDR3s leave out the opening cysteine and the closing phenylalanine or tryptophan. The D gene is left open where the match is weak.

D | V | CDR3
- | TRBV7-9 | ASSLVVAGKDEAF
TRBD1 | TRBV3-1/TRBV3-2 | ASSQRGQGGREKLF
TRBD1 | TRBV30 | AWRGQGISPLH
- | TRBV30 | AWSHGGYT
- | TRBV4-2 | ASSQDPNRNTEAF
- | TRBV19 | ASSLRRQVGNYGYT
TRBD1 | TRBV11-2 | ASSYYRGVGDYGYT
- | TRBV6-5 | ASLEVGGHNSPLH
- | TRBV11-2 | ASSSLLVGDTDTQY
TRBD1 | TRBV18 | ASPQGADRATYEQY
- | TRBV27 | ASSSRGAFNQPQH